This TCR beta chain was observed in a study of lymphopenia after photon versus proton radiotherapy. Germline values: CDR1 GTSNPN, CDR2 SVGIG (reference sequence). The CDR3 extends over 14 amino acids. J was trimmed by 6 bases and V by 3 bases; bases with no gene match: 7. Some clones are missing from TCRdb's copy, which holds only in-frame ones; the method was immunoSEQ multiplex PCR. The table shows around 27,000 clones, with around 90% occurring only once. With regard to this clone: The antigen is not known.

Study-wide findings and caveats: After the lymphocyte nadir, photon-treated repertoires showed oligoclonal expansion, especially of CD8+ Temra cells. Under photons, naive T cells and diversity fell while effector/memory populations rose. Better survival with proton therapy was suggested as possible, not demonstrated. A bigger post-nadir fall in TCR diversity correlated inversely with survival time in deceased patients.

This chain connects TRBV30 to TRBJ1-1; TRBD1 agrees at 10 bases. The source is a woman between 45 and 65 years old with cholangiocarcinoma. The material sequenced was peripheral blood, taken from a patient treated with photon-based radiotherapy. The CDR3 region is CAWRWTGGSSEAFF. In nucleotides, the CDR3 is TGTGCCTGGAGGTGGACAGGGGGTTCGTCTGAAGCTTTCTTT.